The rows below give T cell receptor beta chains drawn from one sample of a study of cytomegalovirus exposure and HLA in healthy donors. TCRdb keeps only in-frame clones here, not all; method: immunoSEQ multiplex PCR. Found here are about 130,000 clones, 89% of them singletons; the top ten hold roughly 1.2%. The sequenced sample consisted of PBMCs. These receptors came from a woman aged 18-29 years in good health and CMV-seronegative. The CDR3 runs from the conserved cysteine through the conserved F or W. D genes are given only for firm matches. Expanded clones are given a class, and other clones once, few, many or no size at all.

V	size	D	J	DNA	CDR3
TRBV28	NA	TRBD1	TRBJ1-1	TGTGCCAGCAGTTTGTACCGACAGGGGAGCACTGAAGCTTTCTTT	CASSLYRQGSTEAFF
TRBV7-8	few	NA	TRBJ2-2	TGTGCCAGCACCCACAGGGAAACCGGGGAGCTGTTTTTT	CASTHRETGELFF
TRBV4-1	once	TRBD1	TRBJ1-2	TGCGCCAGCAGCCATGGGACAGACTATGGCTACACCTTC	CASSHGTDYGYTF
TRBV29-1	once	NA	TRBJ2-7	TGCAGCGTGTACAGGGAATTCACCTACGAGCAGTACTTC	CSVYREFTYEQYF
TRBV5-1	NA	TRBD1	TRBJ1-2	TGCGCCAGCACCTCCGGGACAGCTATGAACTATGGCTACACCTTC	CASTSGTAMNYGYTF
TRBV5-4	NA	TRBD1	TRBJ2-7	TGTGCCAGCAGTCCGAAGACAGGGGGAGGGAAATACGAGCAGTACTTC	CASSPKTGGGKYEQYF
TRBV9	NA	NA	TRBJ2-3	TGTGCCAGCAGCGTAGGCGCAGGGGTTGCAGATACGCAGTATTTT	CASSVGAGVADTQYF
TRBV14	once	NA	TRBJ2-1	TGTGCCAGCAGCCCCGCGGCATACTACAATGAGCAGTTCTTC	CASSPAAYYNEQFF
TRBV10-3	once	TRBD1	TRBJ1-6	TGTGCCATCAGTGAGAGGGACAGGGGCAGTTCACCCCTCCACTTT	CAISERDRGSSPLHF
TRBV4-2	once	NA	TRBJ1-2	TGTGCCAGCAGCCAAGATAGGGGATATGGCTACACCTTC	CASSQDRGYGYTF
TRBV5-4	NA	NA	TRBJ1-6	TGTGCCAGCAGCTCGGGAGGGGGAACCGACTCCTATAATTCACCCCTCCACTTT	CASSSGGGTDSYNSPLHF
TRBV18	NA	TRBD1	TRBJ1-5	TGTGCCAGCTCACCAGGACAGGGAGGTCCCAATCAGCCCCAGCATTTT	CASSPGQGGPNQPQHF
TRBV5-4	NA	NA	TRBJ2-7	TGTGCCAGCAGCGGAGCCGAGGGCTCAGCCTACGAGCAGTACTTC	CASSGAEGSAYEQYF
TRBV18	NA	NA	TRBJ1-4	TGTGCCAGCTCACCACCGTCAGAATCCGCCGGGAAACTGTTTTTT	CASSPPSESAGKLFF
TRBV19	NA	NA	TRBJ1-2	TGTGCCAGTAGTATGGGCCCAGTCTATGGCTACACCTTC	CASSMGPVYGYTF
TRBV23-1	NA	NA	TRBJ2-3	TGCGCCAGCAGTCAATCTCGATCTCGCCGGGACACTAGCACAGATACGCAGTATTTT	CASSQSRSRRDTSTDTQYF
TRBV19	once	NA	TRBJ1-5	TGTGCCAGTAGTATACAGGGGACAAATCAGCCCCAGCATTTT	CASSIQGTNQPQHF
TRBV10-3	NA	NA	TRBJ2-7	TGTGCCATCAGGCAACAGTACGAGCAGTACTTC	CAIRQQYEQYF
TRBV9	once	NA	TRBJ1-2	TGTGCCAGCAGCGTATCATCGGGGGAGGGCTACACCTTC	CASSVSSGEGYTF
TRBV29-1	NA	NA	TRBJ2-5	TGCAGCGTTCCGAGGGCAGACCAAGAGACCCAGTACTTC	CSVPRADQETQYF
TRBV6-5	NA	TRBD1	TRBJ2-1	TGTGCCAGCAGAAGGGACAGGGTGGTCAATGAGCAGTTCTTC	CASRRDRVVNEQFF
TRBV7-9	NA	TRBD1	TRBJ1-6	TGTGCCAGCAGCTTGGGACAGGGGAATGGTTCACCCCTCCACTTT	CASSLGQGNGSPLHF
TRBV2	NA	TRBD1	TRBJ1-1	TGTGCCAGCAGTGATCAGGGGGCGGACACTGAAGCTTTCTTT	CASSDQGADTEAFF
TRBV5-6	NA	NA	TRBJ2-5	TGTGCCAGCAGCCCCACGGTCCAGCGGGAGACCCAGTACTTC	CASSPTVQRETQYF
TRBV2	NA	TRBD1	TRBJ1-4	TGTGCCAGCAGTGAGCGGACAGGTCAAGAAAAACTGTTTTTT	CASSERTGQEKLFF
TRBV6-5	NA	NA	TRBJ2-2	TGTGCCAGCAGTTACGGCACCCCGAACACCGGGGAGCTGTTTTTT	CASSYGTPNTGELFF
TRBV2	few	TRBD1	TRBJ1-2	TGTGCCAGCAGTCCTGACAGGGCTGGCTACACCTTC	CASSPDRAGYTF
TRBV9	few	NA	TRBJ2-3	TGTGCCAGCAGCGTAGTACTAGCTGGCACAGATACGCAGTATTTT	CASSVVLAGTDTQYF
TRBV5-5	NA	NA	TRBJ2-7	TGTGCCAGCAGCTCCTCGGTGGGGAGCACCTACGAGCAGTACTTC	CASSSSVGSTYEQYF
TRBV6-6	NA	NA	TRBJ2-3	TGTGCCAGCAGTACCCCCCCGGGGACAGATACGCAGTATTTT	CASSTPPGTDTQYF
TRBV10-3	NA	NA	TRBJ1-5	TGTGCCATCAGTGAGAGTTCAGTATACCAGCCCCAGCATTTT	CAISESSVYQPQHF
TRBV5-1	NA	NA	TRBJ1-5	TGCGCCAGCAGCTCAGGGGTTGGTGATCAGCCCCAGCATTTT	CASSSGVGDQPQHF
TRBV7-3	once	NA	TRBJ2-3	TGTGCCAGCAGCCCACGCCGGGGGACCACAGATACGCAGTATTTT	CASSPRRGTTDTQYF
TRBV5-1	NA	NA	TRBJ2-7	TGCGCCAGCAGCTTCGACAGTGTCTACGAGCAGTACTTC	CASSFDSVYEQYF
TRBV29-1	NA	NA	TRBJ1-1	TGCAGCGTCAAACTCGTCGCGGGGTCGGGCACTGAAGCTTTCTTT	CSVKLVAGSGTEAFF
TRBV9	NA	NA	TRBJ1-1	TGTGCCAGCAGCGTCGGAGAACAGGGTGGAACTGAAGCTTTCTTT	CASSVGEQGGTEAFF
TRBV5-1	NA	NA	TRBJ2-5	TGCGCCAGCAGCTTGCGATGGGACAACCAAGAGACCCAGTACTTC	CASSLRWDNQETQYF
TRBV27	NA	TRBD2	TRBJ2-1	TGTGCCAGCAGTTCTTCCCTCAATCCGACTAGCGCGGCCTACAATGAGCAGTTCTTC	CASSSSLNPTSAAYNEQFF
TRBV7-9	NA	NA	TRBJ1-1	TGTGCCAGCAGCCCCCCGACAGGCGTGGGAAACACTGAAGCTTTCTTT	CASSPPTGVGNTEAFF
TRBV6-1	NA	NA	TRBJ1-2	TGTGCCAGCAGTGAAATGGGACTGCACTACACCTTC	CASSEMGLHYTF
TRBV29-1	once	NA	TRBJ1-1	TGCAGCGTTCCCAGCGGGGGGAGGGGGACCACTGAAGCTTTCTTT	CSVPSGGRGTTEAFF
TRBV10-3	NA	TRBD1	TRBJ2-3	TGTGCCATCAGTGACCAGGGGGTGGGCACAGATACGCAGTATTTT	CAISDQGVGTDTQYF
TRBV10-3	NA	NA	TRBJ1-5	TGTGCCATCAGTGATTACTTCATGGGCATACCGGATCAGCCCCAGCATTTT	CAISDYFMGIPDQPQHF
TRBV5-6	NA	NA	TRBJ2-4	TGTGCCAGCAGCTCGGGTAACGGGGAAATTCAGTACTTC	CASSSGNGEIQYF
TRBV19	NA	NA	TRBJ1-2	TGTGCCAGTAGTGTCCTCGGGGATCCGACTCGGAACTATGGCTACACCTTC	CASSVLGDPTRNYGYTF
TRBV13	NA	TRBD1	TRBJ1-1	TGTGCCAGCAGCCGGGACAGGGCCACTGAAGCTTTCTTT	CASSRDRATEAFF
TRBV18	NA	NA	TRBJ2-5	TGTGCCAGCTCACCTCCACGCGAGGGAGGGGGAGAGACCCAGTACTTC	CASSPPREGGGETQYF
TRBV10-3	NA	NA	TRBJ2-3	TGTGCCATCAGTGAGTCTTCTAGCACAGATACGCAGTATTTT	CAISESSSTDTQYF
TRBV13	NA	NA	TRBJ2-7	TGTGCCAGCAGCTTAGGTGTCATCCCCTACGAGCAGTACTTC	CASSLGVIPYEQYF
TRBV19	NA	TRBD2	TRBJ2-1	TGTGCCAGTAGTAACGGGGGGAACAATGAGCAGTTCTTC	CASSNGGNNEQFF